The present T cell receptor beta chain was sequenced within a study of early T cells in non-severe SARS-CoV-2 infection. In the library, individual cDNA molecules carried attached unique molecular identifiers. MiXCR, run by TCRdb on the 5' RACE reads, gives a single entry per CDR3 protein. Of 43,000 or so distinct CDR3 sequences in the sample, 4% were seen once. This clonotype came up many times. The clonotype comes from an adult who was a healthcare worker with PCR-confirmed SARS-CoV-2 infection or an uninfected control (not recorded which). The sequenced sample consisted of whole blood.

CDR3 nucleotides: TGTGCCAGCAGTATGGGGCCGGACAACCCAACTAATGAAAAACTGTTTTTT. Translating it yields CASSMGPDNPTNEKLFF. The rearrangement uses TRBV6-6 and TRBJ1-4; tentative D call: TRBD1 (5 bases). Germline V gives CDR1 MNHNY, CDR2 SVGAGI (reference sequence). This CDR3 comprises 17 residues. V was shortened by 5 bases and J by 0 bases, with 16 bases between the two germline ends.